Listed below are T cell receptor beta chains from one sample, sequenced in a study of human T cells and chemical hapten exposure. MiXCR was run by TCRdb on the RACE reads, yielding one entry per CDR3 protein. The sample lists under 60,000 distinct CDR3 sequences, 9.5% to 10% occurring once. The sequencing here drew on whole blood, taken in connection with sensitization to the hapten diphenylcyclopropenone (DPC). All receptors derive from a woman younger than 45 with alopecia areata. Some clones in this sample may be carry-over from other donors' samples. Both conserved end residues are part of each CDR3. D genes are given only for firm matches. Size is stated for part of the rows, as once, few or many counts, or as a class when the clone is expanded.

d_call | j_call | clone_size | v_call | cdr3_aa | cdr3_nt
- | TRBJ2-7 | few | TRBV27 | CASSSGPGFSYEQYF | TGTGCCAGCAGTTCCGGCCCGGGATTTTCCTACGAGCAGTACTTC
- | TRBJ2-3 | many | TRBV2 | CASSERTYTQYF | TGTGCCAGCAGTGAAAGGACTTATACGCAGTATTTT
- | TRBJ1-3 | many | TRBV20-1 | CSARSRNSGNTIYF | TGCAGTGCTAGAAGCCGGAACTCTGGAAACACCATATATTTT
- | TRBJ2-3 | few | TRBV7-9 | CASSLQGDTQYF | TGTGCCAGCAGCTTACAGGGGGATACGCAGTATTTT
TRBD1 | TRBJ2-7 | many | TRBV7-7 | CASSPGQGWEQYF | TGTGCTAGCAGCCCGGGACAGGGGTGGGAGCAGTACTTC
TRBD1 | TRBJ1-5 | many | TRBV12-3/TRBV12-4 | CASSFGTGDNQPQHF | TGTGCCAGCAGTTTCGGGACAGGCGACAATCAGCCCCAGCATTTT
- | TRBJ2-1 | - | TRBV5-1 | CASSLAQVPSAEQFF | TGCGCCAGCAGCCTTGCACAGGTGCCTAGCGCTGAGCAGTTCTTC
TRBD2 | TRBJ2-3 | - | TRBV11-2 | CASSQYLADYVADTQYF | TGTGCCAGCAGCCAATACCTAGCGGATTACGTGGCAGATACGCAGTATTTT
- | TRBJ1-5 | few | TRBV6-2/TRBV6-3 | CASSPIRASNQPQHF | TGTGCCAGCAGTCCAATCAGGGCGAGCAATCAGCCCCAGCATTTT
TRBD2 | TRBJ2-5 | few | TRBV29-1 | CSVAGGDEETQYF | TGCAGCGTTGCCGGGGGGGATGAAGAGACCCAGTACTTC
TRBD1 | TRBJ1-5 | many | TRBV20-1 | CSANGQDSNQPQHF | TGCAGTGCTAACGGACAGGATAGCAATCAGCCCCAGCATTTT
TRBD1 | TRBJ2-5 | - | TRBV10-3 | CAIRPPGGLETQYF | TGTGCCATCAGGCCTCCAGGGGGCCTAGAGACCCAGTACTTC
- | TRBJ1-5 | few | TRBV7-2 | CASSPAGPSNQPQHF | TGTGCCAGCAGCCCCGCGGGGCCTAGCAATCAGCCCCAGCATTTT
TRBD2 | TRBJ2-2 | - | TRBV6-2/TRBV6-3 | CASSYSYRLTSGADLGNTGELFF | TGTGCCAGCAGTTACTCTTATAGGTTGACTAGCGGGGCAGACCTCGGGAACACCGGGGAGCTGTTTTTT
- | TRBJ1-1 | few | TRBV5-1 | CASSSEGATEAFF | TGCGCCAGCAGCTCCGAAGGGGCCACTGAAGCTTTCTTT
TRBD1 | TRBJ1-5 | - | TRBV12-3/TRBV12-4 | CASSPTGQGFNQPQHF | TGTGCCAGCAGCCCCACGGGACAGGGCTTCAATCAGCCCCAGCATTTT
- | TRBJ1-1 | - | TRBV18 | CASSVARGIWTEAFF | TGTGCCAGCTCTGTGGCCAGGGGAATTTGGACTGAAGCTTTCTTT
TRBD1 | TRBJ2-5 | few | TRBV4-2 | CASSQVGQKQETQYF | TGTGCCAGCAGCCAAGTGGGACAGAAACAAGAGACCCAGTACTTC
TRBD1 | TRBJ2-3 | many | TRBV20-1 | CGFIPPSGTGFSTDTQYF | TGCGGTTTCATCCCTCCCTCCGGGACAGGGTTTAGCACAGATACGCAGTATTTT
- | TRBJ1-5 | - | TRBV6-5 | CASSYYFGDNQPQHF | TGTGCCAGCAGTTATTATTTCGGGGACAATCAGCCCCAGCATTTT
- | TRBJ1-5 | few | TRBV6-5 | CASRYRPDSNQPQHF | TGTGCCAGCAGATACAGACCTGATAGCAATCAGCCCCAGCATTTT
- | TRBJ2-3 | few | TRBV11-2 | CASSLGGGGTDTQYF | TGTGCCAGCAGCTTAGGAGGGGGGGGCACAGATACGCAGTATTTT
TRBD1 | TRBJ1-5 | - | TRBV6-2/TRBV6-3 | CASSWGQRKGNQPQHF | TGTGCCAGCAGTTGGGGACAGCGGAAGGGCAATCAGCCCCAGCATTTT
TRBD1 | TRBJ1-3 | few | TRBV4-1 | CASTRTGIELGNTIYF | TGCGCCAGCACCCGGACAGGGATCGAGCTCGGAAACACCATATATTTT
TRBD1 | TRBJ1-4 | many | TRBV5-1 | CASSQDRATNEKLFF | TGCGCCAGCAGCCAAGACAGGGCAACTAATGAAAAACTGTTTTTT
TRBD1 | TRBJ1-5 | - | TRBV6-2/TRBV6-3 | CASSYCDGTGCQPQHF | TGTGCCAGCAGTTACTGTGATGGGACAGGGTGTCAGCCCCAGCATTTT
- | TRBJ2-5 | many | TRBV12-3/TRBV12-4 | CASSLEALPQETQYF | TGTGCCAGCAGTTTAGAGGCACTACCCCAAGAGACCCAGTACTTC
TRBD1 | TRBJ2-7 | few | TRBV5-6 | CASSSGQEYTMQYF | TGTGCCAGCAGCTCAGGACAGGAGTATACGATGCAGTACTTC
TRBD1 | TRBJ2-3 | - | TRBV5-6 | CASSSTGSGDTQYF | TGTGCCAGCAGCTCGACAGGGAGTGGAGATACGCAGTATTTT
- | TRBJ1-2 | - | TRBV9 | CASSVGYNYGYTF | TGTGCCAGCAGCGTAGGATATAACTATGGCTACACCTTC
TRBD2 | TRBJ2-3 | many | TRBV27 | CASSPRSGGADTQYF | TGTGCCAGCAGCCCACGTAGCGGGGGCGCAGATACGCAGTATTTT